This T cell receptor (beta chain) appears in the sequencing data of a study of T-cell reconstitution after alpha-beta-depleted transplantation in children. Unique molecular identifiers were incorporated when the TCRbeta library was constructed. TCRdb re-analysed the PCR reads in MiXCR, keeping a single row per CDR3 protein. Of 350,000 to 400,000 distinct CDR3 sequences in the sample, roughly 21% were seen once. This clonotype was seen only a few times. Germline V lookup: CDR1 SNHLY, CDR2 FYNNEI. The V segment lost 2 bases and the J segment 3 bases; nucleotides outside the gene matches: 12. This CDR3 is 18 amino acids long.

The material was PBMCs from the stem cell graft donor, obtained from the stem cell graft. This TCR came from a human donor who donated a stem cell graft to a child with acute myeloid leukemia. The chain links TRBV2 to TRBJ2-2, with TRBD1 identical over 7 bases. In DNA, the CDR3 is TGTGCCAGCAGTGAAATACTGACAGGGATACGCGACACCGGGGAGCTGTTTTTT. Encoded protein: CASSEILTGIRDTGELFF.